This T cell receptor (beta chain) was identified in a study of CD8+CD57+ T cells in acquired aplastic anemia. Study context: CD4+ and CD8+ cells, once sorted, gave DNA averaging about 3 ug.

V dropped 5 bases and J dropped 4 bases, with 9 bases sitting between them. This CDR3 is 13 amino acids long. The V gene's germline CDR1 is LGHDT and CDR2 YNNKEL (reference sequence). This clonotype was recorded many times. For CDR3 and TCR beta VDJ profiling, genomic DNA was the template used. TCRdb called the reads again in MiXCR, with one record for every CDR3 protein. The data hold approximately 130,000 distinct CDR3 sequences, with about two fifths observed a single time. Sequenced patients had shown CD8+CD57+ cell expansion by flow cytometry. The receptor was derived from a human donor with aplastic anemia. Sequenced material: sorted CD4+, CD8+, or CD8+CD57+ T cells (not recorded which) from PBMCs. The V call is TRBV3-1, the J call TRBJ2-1, with TRBD2 as a possible D gene (5 bases). CDR3 coding DNA: TGTGCCAGCAGCGCGGGCCCTTACAATGAGCAGTTCTTC. Protein product: CASSAGPYNEQFF.